One T cell receptor delta chain is described in this entry. Its matching antigen is unknown. The data were obtained in a study of Vδ1+ human thymocytes. Study results and caveats: The authors advised highly purified populations and single-cell validation. Unlike peripheral blood Vdelta1+ controls, thymic delta-chain sequences included approximately 20% Vdelta2 and few Vdelta3. Highly polyclonal TRG and TRD repertoires with Gaussian CDR3 length distributions appeared in thymus.

Germline CDR1 and CDR2: TSWWSYY and QGS. The trim removed 0 bases at V and 0 bases at J, leaving 24 bases unmatched. The CDR3 runs 23 residues. The template was reverse-transcribed extracted RNA. Pooled V-gene forward primers with one constant-region reverse primer generated the CDR3 amplicons by multiplex PCR. TCRdb re-called clones from the multiplex PCR reads via CATT. Of some 19,000 delta-chain clones detected, roughly 8% appear once; the ten largest clones hold 0.75% to 1%. The sequence was collected from a child under two years old who had congenital heart surgery. The V gene is TRDV1, the J gene TRDJ1; TRDD3 matches at 8 bases. Sequences were obtained from Vdelta1+ gamma-delta thymocytes from the thymus. Sample subset: FACS-sorted CD3+ TCRalphabeta- TCRVdelta1+ TCRVdelta2- thymocytes. The CDR3 DNA sequence: TGTGCTCTTGGGGAACTAATGGTGTCTACTCCAGTACTGGGGGTACAATACACCGATAAACTCATCTTT. It yields the protein CALGELMVSTPVLGVQYTDKLIF.